This T cell receptor beta chain emerged from a study of blood T cell repertoires in COVID-19. After removal of 6 bases from V and 5 bases from J, the junction contained 4 bases not matched to a gene. Germline-derived CDR1 and CDR2 are MNHEY and SVGEGT. The CDR3 has 14 amino acids. Some clones are missing from TCRdb's copy, which holds only in-frame ones; the method was immunoSEQ multiplex PCR. The sample lists about 270,000 clones, around nine tenths occurring once. This TCR was sampled from a woman aged 18-29 years who had recovered from COVID-19. The chain has TRBV6-2 or TRBV6-3 and TRBJ1-5, with 10 bases that match TRBD1. Sequencing was performed on PBMCs or T cells enriched from blood (not recorded which). Written as DNA, the CDR3 is TGTGCCAGCAGCTGGGGACAGGGGCATCAGCCCCAGCATTTT. Translating gives CASSWGQGHQPQHF.